This T cell receptor (beta chain) came from a study of regulatory T cells in long-lasting Graves disease. This clonotype was counted at least ten times. Time point given: persistent/refractory GD, antithyroid drugs over 5 years with positive TRAb. The TCR library was made from RNA that had been extracted from PBMCs in TRIzol. iRepertoire HTBI primers and Arm-PCR of CDR3 regions built TCR beta libraries. TCRdb independently ran MiXCR on the multiplex PCR reads; one entry per CDR3 protein. Here the sample spans about 470,000 distinct CDR3 sequences, around 21% being singletons. This CDR3 has 14 residues. CDR1 LGHDT and CDR2 YNNKEL come from the germline V gene (reference sequence). V was pared by 4 bases and J by 2 bases, with 11 bases between.

The TCR sequence derives from a female donor with Graves disease. This specimen consisted of peripheral blood mononuclear cells (PBMCs), obtained when the disease was refractory, from a patient treated with antithyroid drugs. The chain carries TRBV3-1 and TRBJ1-1, with D possibly TRBD1 on 5 matching bases. Written as DNA, the CDR3 is TGTGCCAGCAGCCTAGACAGTGACAACACTGAAGCTTTCTTT. Translating it yields CASSLDSDNTEAFF.